The 4 T cell receptor beta chains below were found in one sample sequenced in a study of cytomegalovirus exposure and HLA in healthy donors. PCR amplification relied on 60 Vbeta primers (plus 13 Jbeta primers). TCRdb keeps only in-frame clones here, not all; method: immunoSEQ multiplex PCR. The sample totals 45,000 to 70,000 clones. Sequenced: PBMCs. The receptors come from a woman in her 50s in good health and CMV-seropositive.

The chain couples TRBV25-1 to TRBJ1-1; D is unclear. Germline values: CDR1 MGHDK, CDR2 SYGVNS. The V end was cut by 7 bases, the J end by 2 bases, with 11 bases between. The CDR3 length is 13 residues. The CDR3 nucleotides read TGTGCCAGCAACGTCAGATCAAACACTGAAGCTTTCTTT. Translation gives CASNVRSNTEAFF.

V and J are TRBV5-1 and TRBJ2-7; 9 bases map to TRBD1. V was clipped by 2 bases and J by 0 bases; unmatched bases: 18. Germline V lookup: CDR1 SGHRS, CDR2 YFSETQ. This CDR3 region has 20 residues. The CDR3 protein is CASSFSTYTQPGQGSYEQYF. CDR3 in DNA: TGCGCCAGCAGCTTCTCAACGTATACCCAGCCGGGACAGGGCTCCTACGAGCAGTACTTC.

This rearrangement joins TRBV19 to TRBJ1-4; possibly TRBD1 for D (6 bases). CDR1 and CDR2 (germline): LNHDA, SQIVND (reference sequence). Between the trimmed V and J ends, which lost 5 bases and 0 bases, there was a span of 19 bases. The CDR3 is made up of 18 amino acids. CDR3 sequence reads: CASSDTTGSVATNEKLFF. The CDR3 bases are TGTGCCAGTAGTGATACTACAGGGTCGGTTGCAACTAATGAAAAACTGTTTTTT.

J is TRBJ2-3 and V is TRBV29-1; possibly TRBD2 for D (5 bases). Trimming removed 4 bases from V and 2 bases from J, with 22 bases in between. The CDR3 consists of 17 residues. Germline V gene sequence: CDR1 SQVTM, CDR2 ANQGSEA. The CDR3 reads CSVAQSGSVPLTDTQYF. The CDR3 DNA reads as TGCAGCGTTGCCCAGTCGGGGAGTGTTCCCCTCACAGATACGCAGTATTTT.